This TCR beta chain appears in the sequencing data of a study of T cell responses to AZD1222 COVID-19 vaccine. Generated by immunoSEQ multiplex PCR, the TCRdb table keeps only in-frame clones and is missing some. The sample carries approximately 200,000 clones, about 90% recorded once. The V gene's germline CDR1 is MNHEY and CDR2 SVGAGI. The CDR3 extends over 15 amino acids. V was clipped by 6 bases and J by 6 bases, with 18 bases between them. This receptor was obtained from an adult in good health. The sequenced sample was peripheral blood, obtained on day 0 of MenACWY control vaccination. This sequence joins TRBV6-5 and TRBJ2-1; possible D gene TRBD2, 5 bases. The CDR3 DNA reads TGTGCCAGCAGCCTACGGCGGCGGGCCCCCAATGAGCAGTTCTTC. Its translation is CASSLRRRAPNEQFF.